These 31 T cell receptor beta chains share one sample of origin, sequenced in a study of blood T cell repertoires in COVID-19. The protocol was immunoSEQ multiplex PCR, while the TCRdb copy is restricted to in-frame clones and leaves out a portion. The table has around 160,000 clones, around 80% seen once; the top ten hold 10% to 15%. The sample comprised PBMCs or T cells enriched from blood (not recorded which). All receptors come from a woman aged 55-70 years who had recovered from COVID-19.

The chain uses TRBV6-5 and TRBJ2-2; D is perhaps TRBD1 (7 bases). The CDR3 sequence is 14 residues long. From germline, CDR1 is MNHEY and CDR2 SVGAGI. The V end was cut by 10 bases, the J end by 5 bases, with 17 bases between. This CDR3 is CAILRDSSTGELFF. The DNA for the CDR3 is TGTGCCATCCTGCGGGACAGTTCGACCGGGGAGCTGTTTTTT.

This clone has a single count. This rearrangement joins TRBV11-2 to TRBJ2-3; D unresolved. Trimming took 3 bases from V and 3 from J, leaving 16 bases between them. The CDR3 runs to 16 residues. Germline loops: CDR1 SGHAT, CDR2 FQNNGV. The CDR3 bases are TGTGCCAGCAGCTTTTCGAACAGACCCAAGACAGATACGCAGTATTTT. It encodes CASSFSNRPKTDTQYF.

This sequence joins TRBV6-2 or TRBV6-3 and TRBJ2-3; 10 bases are shared with TRBD2. In germline, CDR1 is MNHEY, CDR2 SVGEGT. This CDR3 spans 16 amino acids. With V trimmed by 0 bases and J by 2 bases, 2 bases remained unmatched. The DNA for the CDR3 is TGTGCCAGCAGTTACTCACTAGCGGGACACACAGATACGCAGTATTTT. Translation: CASSYSLAGHTDTQYF.

This chain joins TRBV3-1 (or the pseudogene TRBV3-2) and TRBJ1-6; D gene uncertain. This CDR3 spans 18 amino acids. The germline V gene has CDR1 LGHDT and CDR2 YNNKEL (reference sequence). V was shortened by 2 bases and J by 5 bases, with 19 bases between the two germline ends. In nucleotides, the CDR3 is TGTGCCAGCAGCCAACGCAGCCATCACGAGGAAGATAATTCACCCCTCCACTTT. Amino acid sequence: CASSQRSHHEEDNSPLHF.

The V call is TRBV2, the J call TRBJ1-4; 9 nucleotides match TRBD1. V lost 5 bases, J lost 7 bases, and 5 bases stayed unmatched. Germline-derived CDR1 and CDR2 are SNHLY and FYNNEI. The CDR3 loop spans 14 amino acids. CDR3 amino acids: CASSPTGGVEKLFF. CDR3 DNA sequence: TGTGCCAGCAGTCCGACAGGGGGAGTTGAAAAACTGTTTTTT.

The chain links TRBV11-2 to TRBJ2-2; the D is unclear. Germline V CDR1 and CDR2: SGHAT, FQNNGV. The V gene lost 3 bases and the J gene lost 3 bases, with 11 bases spanning the gap. The CDR3 length is 15 residues. The chain's CDR3 is CASSFRPSDTGELFF. In DNA, the CDR3 is TGTGCCAGCAGCTTTCGTCCTAGTGACACCGGGGAGCTGTTTTTT.

The chain links TRBV28 to TRBJ1-5, with D unresolved. The germline V gene has CDR1 MDHEN and CDR2 SYDVKM. Trimming stripped 5 bases from V and 1 base from J, with 6 bases between. The CDR3 totals 13 residues. In nucleotides, the CDR3 is TGTGCCAGCAGTCCGTTAAGCAATCAGCCCCAGCATTTT. It translates to CASSPLSNQPQHF. The full variable domain, in which reference TRBV28 and TRBJ1-5 provide the parts outside the CDR3, is DVKVTQSSRYLVKRTGEKVFLECVQDMDHENMFWYRQDPGLGLRLIYFSYDVKMKEKGDIPEGYSVSREKKERFSLILESASTNQTSMYLCASSPLSNQPQHFGDGTRLSIL.

This sequence joins TRBV15 and TRBJ1-2; weak D call: TRBD1 (5 bases). The CDR3 has 13 residues. V was trimmed by 1 base and J by 6 bases, leaving 9 bases between them. The V gene's germline CDR1 is LNHNV and CDR2 YYDKDF (reference sequence). CDR3 loop: CATSRAQGHGYTF. CDR3 DNA sequence: TGTGCCACCAGCAGAGCGCAGGGTCATGGCTACACCTTC.

This rearrangement joins TRBV10-3 to TRBJ2-7; no clear D. CDR1 and CDR2 from the germline V gene are ENHRY and SYGVKD. Trimming cost V 6 bases and J 3 bases, with 12 bases left between them. The CDR3 is 13 residues long. The DNA for the CDR3 is TGTGCCATCAGCGGGTCCAGTGACTACGAGCAGTACTTC. It specifies CAISGSSDYEQYF.

This chain joins TRBV2 and TRBJ2-7, with D unresolved. The length of the CDR3 is 13 residues. Germline values: CDR1 SNHLY, CDR2 FYNNEI. Trimming took off 2 bases at V and 0 bases at J, with 5 bases between the two ends. The CDR3 sequence: CASSEFSSYEQYF. The CDR3 nucleotides read TGTGCCAGCAGTGAATTCAGCTCCTACGAGCAGTACTTC.

The chain combines TRBV29-1 with TRBJ2-5, with a weak D call TRBD1 (6 bases). The CDR3 is 12 amino acids. Germline V lookup: CDR1 SQVTM, CDR2 ANQGSEA. Trimming took 3 bases from V and 1 from J, leaving 6 bases between them. The chain's CDR3 is CSVDRGQETQYF. CDR3 nucleotide sequence: TGCAGCGTTGACAGGGGCCAAGAGACCCAGTACTTC.

The chain employs TRBV12-3 or TRBV12-4 and TRBJ2-7; possible D gene TRBD2, 5 bases. There are 13 residues in the CDR3. V lost 3 bases to trimming and J lost 5 bases, with 11 bases between them. The CDR3 DNA is TGTGCCAGCAGTTTCCGGCGAGGGAACGAGCAGTACTTC. This sequence encodes CASSFRRGNEQYF.

The rearrangement uses TRBV28 and TRBJ1-2; 7 nucleotides match TRBD1. The V gene end was trimmed by 3 bases and the J gene end by 8 bases; junction bases not matched to a gene: 3. This CDR3 has 12 amino acids. The V gene's germline CDR1 is MDHEN and CDR2 SYDVKM. CDR3 region: CASSLAGGGYTF. The CDR3 nucleotides read TGTGCCAGCAGTTTGGCAGGGGGAGGCTACACCTTC.

The chain links TRBV4-2 to TRBJ1-3; D gene uncertain. V was trimmed by 0 bases and J by 8 bases, leaving 23 bases between them. CDR3 length: 18 amino acids. Per the germline V gene, CDR1 is LGHNA and CDR2 is YNFKEQ. The CDR3 spells CASSQDVGQVIRRDTIYF. The CDR3 nucleotides read TGTGCCAGCAGCCAAGATGTAGGTCAGGTTATTCGGCGCGACACCATATATTTT.

V is TRBV2 and J is TRBJ1-1, with D perhaps matching TRBD1 (5 bases). Trimming left V 6 bases short and J 1 base short, with 15 bases between. From germline, CDR1 is SNHLY and CDR2 FYNNEI. The CDR3 loop spans 15 amino acids. CDR3 sequence (DNA): TGTGCCAGCAGACAGGACATTGCCGGGAACACTGAAGCTTTCTTT. Residues: CASRQDIAGNTEAFF.

This chain uses TRBV6-1 with TRBJ1-1; 8 nucleotides align to TRBD1. From germline, CDR1 is MNHNS and CDR2 SASEGT. The CDR3 loop spans 15 amino acids. With V trimmed by 3 bases and J by 0 bases, 3 bases remained unmatched. As DNA, the CDR3 is TGTGCCAGCAGTGAGCGACAGGGGATGAACACTGAAGCTTTCTTT. The encoded protein is CASSERQGMNTEAFF.

The chain combines TRBV5-1 with TRBJ2-1; 9 positions match TRBD2. The ends lost 2 bases at V and 2 bases at J; junction bases unmatched: 2. CDR1 and CDR2 from the germline V gene are SGHRS and YFSETQ. The CDR3 is 15 residues long. CDR3 region: CASSFSGGTYNEQFF. CDR3 bases: TGCGCCAGCAGCTTTAGCGGGGGAACCTACAATGAGCAGTTCTTC.

Regarding this clone: Additional DNA sequences in this sample encode the identical CDR3. The rearrangement links TRBV7-3 to TRBJ2-5; D not certain. V was clipped by 0 bases and J by 5 bases, with 7 bases between them. Germline assignment: CDR1 SGHTA and CDR2 FQGTGA. This CDR3 contains 13 residues. CDR3 residues: CASSLTREETQYF. The CDR3 DNA is TGTGCCAGCAGCTTAACCCGAGAGGAGACCCAGTACTTC.

CDR3 coding DNA: TGTGCCAGACCGACCAGGGGGCTCTTGAGTGGCTACACCTTC. Translation gives CARPTRGLLSGYTF. The V call is TRBV28, the J call TRBJ1-2; 8 bases are shared with TRBD1. V trimming: 9 bases; J trimming: 7 bases; junction bases outside the gene matches: 13. The CDR3 runs to 14 residues. Germline loops: CDR1 MDHEN, CDR2 SYDVKM.

The chain uses TRBV27 and TRBJ2-7; the match to TRBD2 covers 10 bases. With V trimmed by 4 bases and J by 3 bases, 6 bases remained unmatched. The CDR3 contains 15 residues. CDR1 MNHEY and CDR2 SMNVEV come from the germline V gene (reference sequence). Here the CDR3 DNA reads TGTGCCAGCAGTTCCGGACTAGCGGAGCTCTACGAGCAGTACTTC. Protein: CASSSGLAELYEQYF.

A single count supports this clone. CDR3: CASSTQHPVRQDRAGETQYF. In DNA, the CDR3 is TGTGCCAGCAGCACTCAACATCCCGTGCGTCAGGACAGGGCTGGGGAGACCCAGTACTTC. The chain joins TRBV21-1 to TRBJ2-5; the D segment call TRBD1 is taken from the table without a DNA check. TRBV21-1 is tagged as a pseudogene. CDR3 length equals 20 residues.

A word on this clone: The same CDR3 also results from other DNA sequences found in this sample. The chain couples TRBV3-1 (or the pseudogene TRBV3-2) to TRBJ2-5; D is unclear. Germline lookup yields CDR1 LGHDT and CDR2 YNNKEL (reference sequence). The V end lost 1 base, the J end lost 4 bases, and 7 bases lay between the germline ends. The CDR3 extends over 13 amino acids. For the CDR3, the DNA is TGTGCCAGCAGCCAAGGGCGAGGAGAGACCCAGTACTTC. It translates to CASSQGRGETQYF.

This clone was recorded a few times. The rearrangement uses TRBV7-9 and TRBJ2-1; D is possibly TRBD2 (7 bases). The length of the CDR3 is 14 residues. The V and J ends lost 5 bases and 9 bases respectively, with 17 bases between them. Germline V gene data show CDR1 as SEHNR and CDR2 as FQNEAQ (reference sequence). In nucleotides, the CDR3 is TGTGCCAGCAGCGGGGGGGCCGGGTCTGGTGAGCAGTTCTTC. It specifies CASSGGAGSGEQFF.

The V call is TRBV6-5, the J call TRBJ1-6; 9 bases match TRBD1. V lost 7 bases, J lost 5 bases, and 6 bases stayed unmatched. The V gene's germline CDR1 is MNHEY and CDR2 SVGAGI. The CDR3 runs 15 residues. CDR3 region: CASKNGQGNNSPLHF. The CDR3 DNA sequence: TGTGCCAGCAAGAACGGACAGGGGAATAATTCACCCCTCCACTTT.

V usage is TRBV5-5 and J usage is TRBJ1-1, with 8 bases lining up with TRBD1. Germline V gene data show CDR1 as SGHKS and CDR2 as YYEKEE (reference sequence). V gave up 4 bases and J gave up 1 base; unmatched junction bases: 3. The CDR3 length is 14 residues. The CDR3 spells CASSLDRANTEAFF. In nucleotides, the CDR3 is TGTGCCAGCAGCCTGGACAGGGCGAACACTGAAGCTTTCTTT.

The CDR3 here is CAWSDQGQSQPQHF. The DNA for the CDR3 is TGTGCCTGGAGTGATCAGGGACAGTCACAACCCCAGCATTTT. The chain links TRBV30 to TRBJ1-5; TRBD1 matches 7 bases. The CDR3 covers 14 residues. V shed 1 base, J shed 10 bases, and the junction held 10 bases outside the gene matches. Germline assignment: CDR1 GTSNPN and CDR2 SVGIG (reference sequence).

The V and J genes are TRBV18 and TRBJ1-2; 7 bases agree with TRBD1. The CDR3 covers 14 residues. J lost 4 bases, V lost 1 base, and 3 bases had no gene match. The germline CDR1 and CDR2 sequences are KGHSH and LQKENI. Here the CDR3 reads CASSPQGARYGYTF. Written as DNA, the CDR3 is TGTGCCAGCTCACCACAGGGGGCGCGCTATGGCTACACCTTC.

The V gene is TRBV2, the J gene TRBJ1-2; 9 bases are shared with TRBD1. The CDR3 has 14 amino acids. Unmatched junction bases numbered 1, after V lost 1 base and J lost 4 bases. Germline V lookup: CDR1 SNHLY, CDR2 FYNNEI. The CDR3 DNA is TGTGCCAGCAGTGAAGAGACAGGGGGCTATGGCTACACCTTC. The encoded protein is CASSEETGGYGYTF.

The V and J genes are TRBV11-3 and TRBJ2-1; D ambiguous. Between the trimmed V and J ends, which lost 4 bases and 7 bases, there was a span of 11 bases. The CDR3 totals 13 residues. Germline V CDR1 and CDR2: SGHNT, YENEEA. CDR3 coding DNA: TGTGCCAGCAGCTACATGCGGAGTAATGAGCAGTTCTTC. The encoded protein is CASSYMRSNEQFF. The full variable domain, rest sourced from reference TRBV11-3 and TRBJ2-1, is EAGVVQSPRYKIIEKKQPVAFWCNPISGHNTLYWYLQNLGQGPELLIRYENEEAVDDSQLPKDRFSAERLKGVDSTLKIQPAELGDSAVYLCASSYMRSNEQFFGPGTRLTVL.

This rearrangement joins TRBV5-1 to TRBJ2-5; 10 bases are a match to TRBD2. Germline V gene data show CDR1 as SGHRS and CDR2 as YFSETQ. The CDR3 runs 15 residues. The J segment lost 5 bases and the V segment lost 4 bases, leaving 8 bases of the junction unmatched. This CDR3 is CASSMSGRGMETQYF. CDR3 sequence (DNA): TGCGCCAGCAGCATGAGCGGGAGGGGTATGGAGACCCAGTACTTC.

The V gene is TRBV5-1, the J gene TRBJ2-7; 14 nucleotides match TRBD2. In germline, CDR1 is SGHRS, CDR2 YFSETQ. The trim removed 4 bases at V and 5 bases at J, leaving 26 bases unmatched. The CDR3 totals 22 residues. In DNA form, the CDR3 reads TGCGCCAGCAGCCCCTTGTGGGACAGGCCCGGGACTAGCGGGAGACGATTGGACGAGCAGTACTTC. It encodes CASSPLWDRPGTSGRRLDEQYF.